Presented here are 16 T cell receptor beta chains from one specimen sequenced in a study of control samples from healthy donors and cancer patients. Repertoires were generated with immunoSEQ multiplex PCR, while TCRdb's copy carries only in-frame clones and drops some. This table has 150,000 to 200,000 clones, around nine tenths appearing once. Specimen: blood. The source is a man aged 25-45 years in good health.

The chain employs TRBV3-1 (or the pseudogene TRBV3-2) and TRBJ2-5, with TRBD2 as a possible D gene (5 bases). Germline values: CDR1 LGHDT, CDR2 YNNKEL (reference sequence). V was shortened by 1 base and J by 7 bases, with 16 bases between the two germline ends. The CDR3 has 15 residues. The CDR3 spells CASSQVMAEGGTQYF. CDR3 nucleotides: TGTGCCAGCAGCCAAGTAATGGCTGAAGGAGGGACCCAGTACTTC.

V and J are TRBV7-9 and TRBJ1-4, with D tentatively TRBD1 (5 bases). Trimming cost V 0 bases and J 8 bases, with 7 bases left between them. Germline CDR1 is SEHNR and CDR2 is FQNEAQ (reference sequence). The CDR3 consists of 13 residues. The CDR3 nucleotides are TGTGCCAGCAGCTTAGCGGGGCAGGAAAAACTGTTTTTT. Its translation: CASSLAGQEKLFF.

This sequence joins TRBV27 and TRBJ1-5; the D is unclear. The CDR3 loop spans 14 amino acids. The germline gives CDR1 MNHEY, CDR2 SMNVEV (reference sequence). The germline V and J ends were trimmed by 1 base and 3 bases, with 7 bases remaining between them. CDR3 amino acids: CASSLYPFNQPQHF. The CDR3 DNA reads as TGTGCCAGCAGTTTATACCCCTTCAATCAGCCCCAGCATTTT.

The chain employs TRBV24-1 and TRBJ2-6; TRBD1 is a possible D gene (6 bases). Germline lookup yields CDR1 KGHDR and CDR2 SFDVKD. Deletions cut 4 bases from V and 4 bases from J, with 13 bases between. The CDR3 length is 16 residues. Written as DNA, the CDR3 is TGTGCCACCAGTGAAAACAGGGTTGAAGGGGCCAACGTCCTGACTTTC. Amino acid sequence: CATSENRVEGANVLTF.

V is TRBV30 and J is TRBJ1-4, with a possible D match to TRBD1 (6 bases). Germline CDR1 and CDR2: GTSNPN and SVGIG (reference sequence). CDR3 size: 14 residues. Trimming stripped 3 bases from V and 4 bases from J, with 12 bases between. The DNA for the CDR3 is TGTGCCTGGAGCGGACAGCGGGATAATGAAAAACTGTTTTTT. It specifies CAWSGQRDNEKLFF.

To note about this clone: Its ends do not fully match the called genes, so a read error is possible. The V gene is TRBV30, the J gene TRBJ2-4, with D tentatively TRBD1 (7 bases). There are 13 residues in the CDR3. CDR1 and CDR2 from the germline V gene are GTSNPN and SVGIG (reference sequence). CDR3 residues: CARSGRGENIQYF. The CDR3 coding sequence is TGTGCCCGGAGTGGCAGGGGGGAAAACATTCAGTACTTC.

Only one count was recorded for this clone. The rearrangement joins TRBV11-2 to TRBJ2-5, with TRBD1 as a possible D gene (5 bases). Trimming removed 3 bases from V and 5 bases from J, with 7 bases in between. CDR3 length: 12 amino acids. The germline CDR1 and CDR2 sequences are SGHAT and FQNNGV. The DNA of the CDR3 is TGTGCCAGCAGCTTGGGGCCGGAGACCCAGTACTTC. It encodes CASSLGPETQYF.

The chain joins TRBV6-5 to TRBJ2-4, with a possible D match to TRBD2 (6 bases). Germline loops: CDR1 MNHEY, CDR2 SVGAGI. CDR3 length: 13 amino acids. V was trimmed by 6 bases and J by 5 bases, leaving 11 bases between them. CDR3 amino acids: CASRDWGENIQYF. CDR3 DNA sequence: TGTGCCAGCAGGGACTGGGGGGAAAACATTCAGTACTTC.

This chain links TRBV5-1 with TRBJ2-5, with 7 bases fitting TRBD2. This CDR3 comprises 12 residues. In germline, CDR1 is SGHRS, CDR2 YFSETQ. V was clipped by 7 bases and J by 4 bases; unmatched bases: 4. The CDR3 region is CASASSGETQYF. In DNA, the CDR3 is TGCGCCAGCGCTTCTAGCGGAGAGACCCAGTACTTC.

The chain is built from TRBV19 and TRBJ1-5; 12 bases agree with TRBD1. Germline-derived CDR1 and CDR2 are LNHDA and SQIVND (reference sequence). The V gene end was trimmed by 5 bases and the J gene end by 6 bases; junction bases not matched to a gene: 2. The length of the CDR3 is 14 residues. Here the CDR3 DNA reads TGTGCCAGTAGTGGGACAGGGGGCCTTCAGCCCCAGCATTTT. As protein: CASSGTGGLQPQHF.

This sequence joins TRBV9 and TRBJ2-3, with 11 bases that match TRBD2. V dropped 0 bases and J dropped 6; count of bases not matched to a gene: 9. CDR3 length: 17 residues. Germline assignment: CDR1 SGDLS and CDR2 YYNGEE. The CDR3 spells CASSVETSGVQGDTQYF. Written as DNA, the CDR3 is TGTGCCAGCAGCGTAGAGACTAGCGGGGTTCAGGGGGATACGCAGTATTTT.

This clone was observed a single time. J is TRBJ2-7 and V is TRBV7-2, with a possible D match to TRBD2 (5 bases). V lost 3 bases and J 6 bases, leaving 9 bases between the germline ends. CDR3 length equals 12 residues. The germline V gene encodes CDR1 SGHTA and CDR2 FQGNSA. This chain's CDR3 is CASSFRLSEQYF. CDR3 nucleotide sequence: TGTGCCAGCAGCTTCCGACTAAGCGAGCAGTACTTC.

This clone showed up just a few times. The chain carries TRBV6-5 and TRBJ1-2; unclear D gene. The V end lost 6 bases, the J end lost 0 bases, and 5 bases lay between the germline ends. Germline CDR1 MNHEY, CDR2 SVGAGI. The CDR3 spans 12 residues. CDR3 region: CASRQPNYGYTF. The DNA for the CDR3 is TGTGCCAGCAGGCAACCTAACTATGGCTACACCTTC.

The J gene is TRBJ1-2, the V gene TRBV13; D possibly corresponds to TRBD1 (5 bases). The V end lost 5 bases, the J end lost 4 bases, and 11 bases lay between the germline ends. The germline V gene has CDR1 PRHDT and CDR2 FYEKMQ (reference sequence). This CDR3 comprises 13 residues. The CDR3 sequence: CASSRDSLYGYTF. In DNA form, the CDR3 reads TGTGCCAGCAGCCGGGACTCCCTCTATGGCTACACCTTC.

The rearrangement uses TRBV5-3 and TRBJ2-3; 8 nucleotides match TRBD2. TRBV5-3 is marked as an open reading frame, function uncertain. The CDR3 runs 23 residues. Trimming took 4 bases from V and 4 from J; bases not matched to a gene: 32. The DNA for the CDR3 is TGTGCCAGAAGCCTTTTCCCGACTCTGTGGCCAACTTTCGAGCGGGGGAACTCAGATACGCAGTATTTT. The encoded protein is CARSLFPTLWPTFERGNSDTQYF.

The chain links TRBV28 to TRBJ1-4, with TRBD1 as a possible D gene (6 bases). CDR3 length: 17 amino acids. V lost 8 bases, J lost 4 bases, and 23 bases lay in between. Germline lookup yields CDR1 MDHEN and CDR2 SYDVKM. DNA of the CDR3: TGTGCCAGCCGAGGGGACACTAAGCGCCAGGGTAATGAAAAACTGTTTTTT. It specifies CASRGDTKRQGNEKLFF.